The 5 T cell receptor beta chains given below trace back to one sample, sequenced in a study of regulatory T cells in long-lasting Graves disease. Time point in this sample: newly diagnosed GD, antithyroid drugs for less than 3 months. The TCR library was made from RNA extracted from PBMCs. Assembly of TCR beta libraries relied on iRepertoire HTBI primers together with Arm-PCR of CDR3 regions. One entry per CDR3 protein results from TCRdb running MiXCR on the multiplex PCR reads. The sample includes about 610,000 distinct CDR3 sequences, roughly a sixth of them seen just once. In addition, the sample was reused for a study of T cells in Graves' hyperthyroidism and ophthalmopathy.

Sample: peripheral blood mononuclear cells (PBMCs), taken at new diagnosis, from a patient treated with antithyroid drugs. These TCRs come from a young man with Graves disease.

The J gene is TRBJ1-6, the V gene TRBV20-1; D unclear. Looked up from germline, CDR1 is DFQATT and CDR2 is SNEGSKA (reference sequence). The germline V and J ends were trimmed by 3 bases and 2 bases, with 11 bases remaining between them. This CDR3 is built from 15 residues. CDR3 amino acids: CSARLGRAYNSPLHF. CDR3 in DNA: TGCAGTGCTAGGCTAGGGCGAGCCTATAATTCACCCCTCCACTTT.

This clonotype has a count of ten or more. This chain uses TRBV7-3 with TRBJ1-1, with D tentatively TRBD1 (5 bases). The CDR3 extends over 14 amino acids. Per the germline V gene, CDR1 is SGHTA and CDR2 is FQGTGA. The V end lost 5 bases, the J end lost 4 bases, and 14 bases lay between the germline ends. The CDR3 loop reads CASSPRGGTTEAFF. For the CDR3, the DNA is TGTGCCAGCAGCCCTCGGGGGGGGACCACTGAAGCTTTCTTT. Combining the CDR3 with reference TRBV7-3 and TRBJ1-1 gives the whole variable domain GAGVSQTPSNKVTEKGKYVELRCDPISGHTALYWYRQSLGQGPEFLIYFQGTGAADDSGLPNDRFFAVRPEGSVSTLKIQRTERGDSAVYLCASSPRGGTTEAFFGQGTRLTVV.

The CDR3 nucleotides read TGCGCCAGCAGGAGGGCGGCTAGCGGGGAAGAGACCCAGTACTTC. It codes for CASRRAASGEETQYF. The V call is TRBV5-1, the J call TRBJ2-5; TRBD2 matches 9 bases. There are 15 residues in the CDR3. V dropped 5 bases and J dropped 3; count of bases not matched to a gene: 8. CDR1 SGHRS and CDR2 YFSETQ come from the germline V gene.

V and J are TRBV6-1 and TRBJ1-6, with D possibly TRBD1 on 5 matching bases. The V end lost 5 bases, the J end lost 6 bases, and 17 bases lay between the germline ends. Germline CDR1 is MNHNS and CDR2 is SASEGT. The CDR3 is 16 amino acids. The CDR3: CASSTSRARRNSPLHF. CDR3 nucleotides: TGTGCCAGCAGTACCAGCAGGGCCCGGCGTAATTCACCCCTCCACTTT.

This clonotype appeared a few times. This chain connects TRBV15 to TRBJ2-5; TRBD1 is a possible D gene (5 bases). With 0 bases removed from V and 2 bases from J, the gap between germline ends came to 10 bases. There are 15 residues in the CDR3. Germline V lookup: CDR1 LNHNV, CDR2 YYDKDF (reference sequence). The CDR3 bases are TGTGCCACCAGCAGAGACGACAGAGTTCAAGAGACCCAGTACTTC. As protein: CATSRDDRVQETQYF.